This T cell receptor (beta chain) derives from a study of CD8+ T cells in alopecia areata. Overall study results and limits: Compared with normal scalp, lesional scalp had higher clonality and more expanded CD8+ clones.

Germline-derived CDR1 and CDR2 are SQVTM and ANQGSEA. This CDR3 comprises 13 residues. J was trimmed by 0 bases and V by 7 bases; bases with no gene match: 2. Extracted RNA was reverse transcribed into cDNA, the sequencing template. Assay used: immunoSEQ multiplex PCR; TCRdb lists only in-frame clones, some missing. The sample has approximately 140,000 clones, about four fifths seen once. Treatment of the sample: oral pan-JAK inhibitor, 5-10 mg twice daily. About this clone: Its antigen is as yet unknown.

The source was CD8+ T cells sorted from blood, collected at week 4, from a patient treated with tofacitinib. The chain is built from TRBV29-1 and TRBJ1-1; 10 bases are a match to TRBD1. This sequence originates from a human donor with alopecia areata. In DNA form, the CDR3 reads TGCAGCGCCGGGACAGGGGTGAACACTGAAGCTTTCTTT. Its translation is CSAGTGVNTEAFF.